These 22 T cell receptor beta chains originate from one sample sequenced in a study of patients and donors after allogeneic stem cell transplantation. One entry per CDR3 protein results from TCRdb running MiXCR on the RT-PCR reads. The sample lists about a million distinct CDR3 sequences, about 20% occurring once. Sequenced material: blood, either unsorted or a sorted T cell fraction (not recorded which). These receptors originate from a human donor who was either an allogeneic HSCT recipient or a stem cell or donor lymphocyte infusion donor (not recorded which). It is not recorded whose cells these are; they may come from a transplant donor.

In this sample, this clonotype turned up a few times. The gene calls are TRBV9 and TRBJ2-1; weak D call: TRBD1 (6 bases). The CDR3 spans 17 residues. The V and J ends lost 0 bases and 2 bases respectively, with 15 bases between them. CDR1 is SGDLS, CDR2 YYNGEE, per germline. The CDR3 is CASSVAHSGDPYNEQFF. As DNA, the CDR3 is TGTGCCAGCAGCGTAGCTCATTCAGGGGACCCCTACAATGAGCAGTTCTTC. The entire variable domain, with the rest obtained from reference TRBV9 and TRBJ2-1, is as follows: DSGVTQTPKHLITATGQRVTLRCSPRSGDLSVYWYQQSLDQGLQFLIQYYNGEERAKGNILERFSAQQFPDLHSELNLSSLELGDSALYFCASSVAHSGDPYNEQFFGPGTRLTVL.

V usage is TRBV29-1 and J usage is TRBJ1-3; TRBD1 is a possible D gene (6 bases). Germline CDR1 and CDR2: SQVTM and ANQGSEA. The length of the CDR3 is 14 residues. CDR3 region: CSASMGGARNTIYF. The CDR3, as DNA: TGCAGTGCCAGTATGGGGGGCGCGAGAAACACCATATATTTT. Complete variable domain (other parts from reference TRBV29-1 and TRBJ1-3): SAVISQKPSRDICQRGTSLTIQCQVDSQVTMMFWYRQQPGQSLTLIATANQGSEATYESGFVIDKFPISRPNLTFSTLTVSNMSPEDSSIYLCSASMGGARNTIYFGEGSWLTVV.

J is TRBJ1-2 and V is TRBV12-3 or TRBV12-4; D not resolved. V was pared by 6 bases and J by 8 bases, with 13 bases between. The CDR3 has 12 residues. The CDR3 DNA sequence: TGTGCCAGCAGCCAAACCCATGGAGGCTACACCTTC. It encodes CASSQTHGGYTF.

The V call is TRBV29-1, the J call TRBJ2-7; tentatively, D is TRBD1 (6 bases). V lost 1 base, J lost 3 bases, and 10 bases lay in between. Germline CDR1 SQVTM, CDR2 ANQGSEA. The length of the CDR3 is 13 residues. The CDR3 DNA follows: TGCAGCGTTGAAGGGGAAGGGGGCTACGAGCAGTACTTC. This encodes CSVEGEGGYEQYF.

This clonotype was seen only a few times. The V gene is TRBV6-5, the J gene TRBJ1-4; TRBD1 matches at 7 bases. Germline CDR1 reads MNHEY; CDR2 reads SVGAGI. The trim removed 2 bases at V and 8 bases at J, leaving 8 bases unmatched. This CDR3 contains 15 residues. The CDR3 protein is CASSYPAGGREKLFF. The CDR3, as DNA: TGTGCCAGCAGTTACCCCGCAGGGGGTAGGGAAAAACTGTTTTTT.

J is TRBJ1-3 and V is TRBV14; D call uncertain. Germline assignment: CDR1 SGHDN and CDR2 FVKESK. This CDR3 spans 15 amino acids. The germline V and J ends were trimmed by 3 bases and 5 bases, with 14 bases remaining between them. CDR3 residues: CASSQARPTRNTIYF. The CDR3 region has the DNA TGTGCCAGCAGCCAGGCGCGGCCCACCAGAAACACCATATATTTT.

The V gene is TRBV20-1, the J gene TRBJ1-2; tentatively, D is TRBD1 (6 bases). There are 13 residues in the CDR3. The germline V gene has CDR1 DFQATT and CDR2 SNEGSKA (reference sequence). Trimming left V 5 bases short and J 8 bases short, with 18 bases between. The CDR3 sequence: CSAEGGSQGGYTF. The CDR3 bases are TGCAGTGCTGAGGGGGGAAGTCAGGGGGGCTACACCTTC.

The count of this clonotype is one. This may arise from a read error, as a much more abundant clone is one base away. The chain links TRBV25-1 to TRBJ2-1; 9 bases map to TRBD2. The V gene end was trimmed by 5 bases and the J gene end by 2 bases; junction bases not matched to a gene: 4. Germline V gene data show CDR1 as MGHDK and CDR2 as SYGVNS. The CDR3 covers 15 residues. CDR3 protein: CASSMASGAYNEQFF. The CDR3 bases are TGTGCCAGCAGTATGGCTAGCGGGGCCTACAATGAGCAGTTCTTC.

This clonotype was seen a few times. This chain links TRBV28 with TRBJ2-3; the D gene is possibly TRBD2 (5 bases). The CDR3 runs 15 residues. V was clipped by 6 bases and J by 1 base, with 14 bases between them. Germline assignment: CDR1 MDHEN and CDR2 SYDVKM. The CDR3 is CASSILAKGTDTQYF. CDR3 nucleotides: TGTGCCAGCAGCATCCTAGCTAAGGGCACAGATACGCAGTATTTT.

As DNA, the CDR3 is TGTGCCAGCACCTCAAGTCCCTCCATCAGGGCGCCGTCCTTCTTT. This gives the protein CASTSSPSIRAPSFF. The chain is built from TRBV6-1 and TRBJ1-1, with D perhaps matching TRBD1 (5 bases). The CDR3 runs to 15 residues. Germline values: CDR1 MNHNS, CDR2 SASEGT. With 7 bases removed from V and 14 bases from J, the gap between germline ends came to 29 bases.

This clonotype was counted between two and nine times. The rearrangement joins TRBV6-2 or TRBV6-3 to TRBJ2-1; D perhaps matches TRBD2 (6 bases). Germline V gene lookup returns CDR1 MNHEY and CDR2 SVGEGT. The CDR3 covers 17 residues. Trimming cost V 2 bases and J 0 bases, with 14 bases left between them. For the CDR3, the DNA is TGTGCCAGCAGTTACAGGGGTGCGGGGAGCTCCTACAATGAGCAGTTCTTC. This translates into CASSYRGAGSSYNEQFF.

This clonotype was seen more than once but under ten times. The V call is TRBV28, the J call TRBJ2-6; 7 nucleotides agree with TRBD1. Germline V gives CDR1 MDHEN, CDR2 SYDVKM. V lost 5 bases to trimming and J lost 4 bases; unmatched junction nucleotides: 14. The CDR3 length is 18 residues. The CDR3 DNA follows: TGTGCCAGCAGTACCCCGGGACAGAGGTTCGGGGGGGCCAACGTCCTGACTTTC. The encoded protein is CASSTPGQRFGGANVLTF. Drawing the rest from reference TRBV28 and TRBJ2-6, the complete variable domain is DVKVTQSSRYLVKRTGEKVFLECVQDMDHENMFWYRQDPGLGLRLIYFSYDVKMKEKGDIPEGYSVSREKKERFSLILESASTNQTSMYLCASSTPGQRFGGANVLTFGAGSRLTVL.

This clonotype showed up just a few times. The rearrangement links TRBV5-1 to TRBJ2-2; D may be TRBD1 (5 bases). V dropped 0 bases and J dropped 1 base, with 7 bases sitting between them. The CDR3 is made up of 15 amino acids. CDR1 is SGHRS, CDR2 YFSETQ, per germline. CDR3 region: CASSLEGMNTGELFF. CDR3 DNA sequence: TGCGCCAGCAGCTTGGAGGGGATGAACACCGGGGAGCTGTTTTTT.

In DNA, the CDR3 is TGTGCCAGCAGCCAAGATCGCCAGGGGTTCGGGGAGCTGTTTTTT. It specifies CASSQDRQGFGELFF. V is TRBV14 and J is TRBJ2-2, with D possibly TRBD1 on 6 matching bases. The CDR3 totals 15 residues. V was cut by 0 bases and J by 7 bases, with 12 bases left in between. CDR1 and CDR2 (germline): SGHDN, FVKESK.

Only a few counts were recorded for this clonotype. The J gene is TRBJ2-1, the V gene TRBV6-5, with 10 positions matching TRBD2. Unmatched junction bases numbered 5, after V lost 4 bases and J lost 5 bases. The germline V gene has CDR1 MNHEY and CDR2 SVGAGI. The CDR3 covers 15 residues. The CDR3 protein is CASSSLAGLNNEQFF. DNA for the CDR3: TGTGCCAGCAGTTCACTAGCGGGATTGAACAATGAGCAGTTCTTC.

V usage is TRBV5-4 and J usage is TRBJ1-1; D gene uncertain. The CDR3 has 13 amino acids. The germline V gene has CDR1 SGHNT and CDR2 YYREEE (reference sequence). V dropped 6 bases and J dropped 0 bases, with 9 bases sitting between them. The DNA for the CDR3 is TGTGCCAGCACCCCCAGTATGAACACTGAAGCTTTCTTT. Its translation: CASTPSMNTEAFF.

This clonotype occurred a few times. V and J are TRBV11-2 and TRBJ1-2, with D perhaps TRBD1 (6 bases). The germline V gene encodes CDR1 SGHAT and CDR2 FQNNGV. The CDR3 sequence is 14 residues long. The V end lost 5 bases, the J end lost 4 bases, and 14 bases lay between the germline ends. The CDR3 loop is CASSQDSRRYGYTF. The CDR3, as DNA: TGTGCCAGCAGCCAGGACAGTAGGCGCTATGGCTACACCTTC.

The chain is built from TRBV2 and TRBJ2-2, with D possibly being TRBD1 (5 bases). V dropped 10 bases and J dropped 2 bases, with 11 bases sitting between them. There are 13 residues in the CDR3. Germline CDR1 is SNHLY and CDR2 is FYNNEI. CDR3 sequence reads: CANYRINTGELFF. CDR3 nucleotides: TGTGCCAACTACAGGATTAACACCGGGGAGCTGTTTTTT.

This clonotype was counted at least ten times. The rearrangement uses TRBV24-1 and TRBJ2-1; D not certain. Germline V lookup: CDR1 KGHDR, CDR2 SFDVKD. This CDR3 spans 12 amino acids. V lost 10 bases and J 6 bases, leaving 12 bases between the germline ends. The CDR3 DNA reads as TGTGCCACAAGCACCGGCAGCAATGAGCAGTTCTTC. Translating gives CATSTGSNEQFF.

This clonotype was counted between two and nine times. The chain employs TRBV4-1 and TRBJ2-7, with TRBD2 identical over 12 bases. The trim removed 1 base at V and 1 base at J, leaving 5 bases unmatched. Per the germline V gene, CDR1 is MGHRA and CDR2 is YSYEKL. This CDR3 spans 17 amino acids. CDR3 sequence reads: CASSQALLAGGSYEQYF. The CDR3 DNA follows: TGCGCCAGCAGCCAAGCCCTACTAGCGGGAGGATCCTACGAGCAGTACTTC.

This clonotype was found a few times. The J gene is TRBJ2-3, the V gene TRBV11-2, with D possibly TRBD2 on 5 matching bases. This CDR3 comprises 15 residues. Between the trimmed V and J ends, which lost 5 bases and 1 base, there was a span of 13 bases. Per germline, CDR1 SGHAT and CDR2 FQNNGV. The CDR3 region is CASSPAGVGTDTQYF. CDR3 bases: TGTGCCAGCAGCCCCGCGGGTGTGGGCACAGATACGCAGTATTTT.

This clonotype has just a few counts. V gene TRBV30 combines with J gene TRBJ2-7; D call uncertain. Trimming left V 0 bases short and J 4 bases short, with 7 bases between. This CDR3 has 12 amino acids. Germline CDR1 reads GTSNPN; CDR2 reads SVGIG (reference sequence). In DNA, the CDR3 is TGTGCCTGGAGTGTAGGACGATACGAGCAGTACTTC. The encoded protein is CAWSVGRYEQYF.